The clone carrying this T cell receptor beta chain was picked up many times. Its antigen is not identified. The data stem from a study of blood T cells in healthy people across ages. For the study at large: Template switching caught about one barcoded beta molecule for each two T cells.

Findings and limits, study-wide: One million T cells yielded diversity estimates that were considered underestimates.

V shed 4 bases and J shed 8 bases, with 11 bases lying between them. Germline CDR1 reads SGHNT; CDR2 reads YENEEA. This CDR3 is 12 amino acids long. Then a second PCR, running about 6 to 12 cycles, was carried out with a sample-barcoded 5' primer and a J-beta primer mix. TCRdb analysed the 5' RACE reads with MiXCR anew, one entry per CDR3 protein. The data contain about 760,000 distinct CDR3 sequences, more than 50% of them singletons. Donors each provided 7.5 to 10 milliliters of peripheral blood. J is TRBJ1-2 and V is TRBV11-3; D is undetermined. This TCR derives from a man aged 35-49 years in good health. Input material: blood. CDR3 nucleotide sequence: TGTGCCAGCAGCTCAAGGGTTGGCGGCTACACCTTC. As protein: CASSSRVGGYTF.